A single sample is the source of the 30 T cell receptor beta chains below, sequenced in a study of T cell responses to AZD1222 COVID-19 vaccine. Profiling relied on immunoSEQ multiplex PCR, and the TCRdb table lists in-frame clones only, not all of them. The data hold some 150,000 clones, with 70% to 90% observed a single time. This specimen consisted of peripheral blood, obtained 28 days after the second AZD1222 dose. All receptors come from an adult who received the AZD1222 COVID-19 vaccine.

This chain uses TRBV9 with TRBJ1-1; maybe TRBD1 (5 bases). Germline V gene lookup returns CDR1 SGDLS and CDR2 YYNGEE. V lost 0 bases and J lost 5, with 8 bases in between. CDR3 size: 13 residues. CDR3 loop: CASSVAPGTEAFF. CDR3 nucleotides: TGTGCCAGCAGCGTAGCCCCAGGGACTGAAGCTTTCTTT.

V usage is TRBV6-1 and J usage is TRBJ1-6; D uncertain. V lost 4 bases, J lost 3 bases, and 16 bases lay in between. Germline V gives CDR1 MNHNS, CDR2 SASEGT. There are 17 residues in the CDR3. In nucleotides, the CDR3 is TGTGCCAGCAGTGTTAAGAGAGAACAACTCTATAATTCACCCCTCCACTTT. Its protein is CASSVKREQLYNSPLHF.

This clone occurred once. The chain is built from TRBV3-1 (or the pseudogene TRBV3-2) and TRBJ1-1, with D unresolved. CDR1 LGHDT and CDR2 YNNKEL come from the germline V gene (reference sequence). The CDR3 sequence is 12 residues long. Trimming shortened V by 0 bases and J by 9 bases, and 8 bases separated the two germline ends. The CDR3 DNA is TGTGCCAGCAGCCAAGATACGGTAAAAGCTTTCTTT. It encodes CASSQDTVKAFF.

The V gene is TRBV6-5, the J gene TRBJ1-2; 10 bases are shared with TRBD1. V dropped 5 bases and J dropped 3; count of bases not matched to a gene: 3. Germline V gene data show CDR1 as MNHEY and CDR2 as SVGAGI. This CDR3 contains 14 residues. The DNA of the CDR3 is TGTGCCAGCAGTCTCGGGACAGGGGACTATGGCTACACCTTC. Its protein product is CASSLGTGDYGYTF.

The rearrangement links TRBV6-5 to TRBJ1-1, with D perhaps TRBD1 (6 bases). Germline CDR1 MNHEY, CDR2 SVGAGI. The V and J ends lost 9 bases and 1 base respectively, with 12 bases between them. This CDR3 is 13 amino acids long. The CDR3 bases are TGTGCCAGTTACCAACAGGGGAACACTGAAGCTTTCTTT. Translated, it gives CASYQQGNTEAFF.

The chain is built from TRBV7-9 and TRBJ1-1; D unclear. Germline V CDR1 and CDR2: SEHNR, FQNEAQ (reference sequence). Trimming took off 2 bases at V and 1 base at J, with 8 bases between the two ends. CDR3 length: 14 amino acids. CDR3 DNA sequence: TGTGCCAGCAGCTTAATGTGGCGGAACACTGAAGCTTTCTTT. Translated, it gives CASSLMWRNTEAFF.

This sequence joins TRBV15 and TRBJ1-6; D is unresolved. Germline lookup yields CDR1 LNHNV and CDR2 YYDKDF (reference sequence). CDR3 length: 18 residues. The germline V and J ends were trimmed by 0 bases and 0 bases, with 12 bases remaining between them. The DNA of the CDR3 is TGTGCCACCAGCAGAGAGGGAGCGGGAAGCTCCTATAATTCACCCCTCCACTTT. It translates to CATSREGAGSSYNSPLHF. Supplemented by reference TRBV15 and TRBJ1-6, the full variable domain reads DAMVIQNPRYQVTQFGKPVTLSCSQTLNHNVMYWYQQKSSQAPKLLFHYYDKDFNNEADTPDNFQSRRPNTSFCFLDIRSPGLGDTAMYLCATSREGAGSSYNSPLHFGNGTRLTVT.

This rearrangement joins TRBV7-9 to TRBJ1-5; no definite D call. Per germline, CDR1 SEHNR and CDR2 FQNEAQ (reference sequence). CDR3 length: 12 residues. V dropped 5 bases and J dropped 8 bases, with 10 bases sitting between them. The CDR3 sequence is CASSPGGEPQHF. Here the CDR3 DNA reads TGTGCCAGCAGCCCCGGCGGGGAGCCCCAGCATTTT.

CDR3 coding DNA: TGCAGTGCTAGTCGTCTAGCGGGGGTTAACGAGCAGTACTTC. This translates into CSASRLAGVNEQYF. V and J are TRBV20-1 and TRBJ2-7; 10 bases fit TRBD2. Losses at the gene ends were 3 bases for V and 5 bases for J; bases not matched to a gene: 7. Germline-derived CDR1 and CDR2 are DFQATT and SNEGSKA (reference sequence). The CDR3 contains 14 residues.

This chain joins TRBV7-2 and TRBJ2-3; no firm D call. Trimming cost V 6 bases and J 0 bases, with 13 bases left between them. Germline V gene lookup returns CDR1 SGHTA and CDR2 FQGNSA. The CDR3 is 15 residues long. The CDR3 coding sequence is TGTGCCAGCAGTTACCAACCCACTAGCACAGATACGCAGTATTTT. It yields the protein CASSYQPTSTDTQYF. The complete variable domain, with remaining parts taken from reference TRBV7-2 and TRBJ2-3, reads GAGVSQSPSNKVTEKGKDVELRCDPISGHTALYWYRQSLGQGLEFLIYFQGNSAPDKSGLPSDRFSAERTGGSVSTLTIQRTQQEDSAVYLCASSYQPTSTDTQYFGPGTRLTVL.

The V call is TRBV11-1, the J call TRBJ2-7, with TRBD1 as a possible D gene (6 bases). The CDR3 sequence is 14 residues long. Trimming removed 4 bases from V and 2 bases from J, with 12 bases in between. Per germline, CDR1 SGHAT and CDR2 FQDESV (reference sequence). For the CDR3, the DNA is TGTGCCAGCAGCTCCCACAGGGCCACCTACGAGCAGTACTTC. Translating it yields CASSSHRATYEQYF.

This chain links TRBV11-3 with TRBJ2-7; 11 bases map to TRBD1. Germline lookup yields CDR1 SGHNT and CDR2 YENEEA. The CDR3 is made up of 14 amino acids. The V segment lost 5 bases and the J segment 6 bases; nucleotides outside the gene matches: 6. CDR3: CASSPDRGRGEQYF. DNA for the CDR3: TGTGCCAGCAGCCCGGACAGGGGGCGAGGCGAGCAGTACTTC.

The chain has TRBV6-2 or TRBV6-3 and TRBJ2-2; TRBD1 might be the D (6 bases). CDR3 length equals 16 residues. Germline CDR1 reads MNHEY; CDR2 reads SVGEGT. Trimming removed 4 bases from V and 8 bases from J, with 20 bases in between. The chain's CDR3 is CASSFQTGPSGGELFF. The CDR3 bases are TGTGCCAGCAGTTTCCAGACAGGCCCATCCGGGGGGGAGCTGTTTTTT.

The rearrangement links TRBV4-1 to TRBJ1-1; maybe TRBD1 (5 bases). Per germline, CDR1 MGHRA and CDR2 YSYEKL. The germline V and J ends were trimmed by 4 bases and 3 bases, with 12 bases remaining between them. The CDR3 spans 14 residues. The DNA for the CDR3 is TGCGCCAGCAGCCCCTACGGGGGTGACACTGAAGCTTTCTTT. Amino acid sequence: CASSPYGGDTEAFF.

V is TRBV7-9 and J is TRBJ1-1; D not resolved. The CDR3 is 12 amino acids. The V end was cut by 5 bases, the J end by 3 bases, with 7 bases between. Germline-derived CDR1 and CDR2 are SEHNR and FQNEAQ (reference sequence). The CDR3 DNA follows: TGTGCCAGCAGCCCATGGGACACTGAAGCTTTCTTT. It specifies CASSPWDTEAFF.

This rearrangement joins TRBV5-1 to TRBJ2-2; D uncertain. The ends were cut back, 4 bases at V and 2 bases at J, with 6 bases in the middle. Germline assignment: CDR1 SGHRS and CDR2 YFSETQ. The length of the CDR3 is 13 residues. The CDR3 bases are TGCGCCAGCAGCGCGTACAACACCGGGGAGCTGTTTTTT. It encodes CASSAYNTGELFF.

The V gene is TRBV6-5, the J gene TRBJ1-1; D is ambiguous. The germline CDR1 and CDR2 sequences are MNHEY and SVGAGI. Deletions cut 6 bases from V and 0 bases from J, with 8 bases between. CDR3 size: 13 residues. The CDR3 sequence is CASSGSMNTEAFF. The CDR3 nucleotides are TGTGCCAGCAGCGGCAGCATGAACACTGAAGCTTTCTTT.

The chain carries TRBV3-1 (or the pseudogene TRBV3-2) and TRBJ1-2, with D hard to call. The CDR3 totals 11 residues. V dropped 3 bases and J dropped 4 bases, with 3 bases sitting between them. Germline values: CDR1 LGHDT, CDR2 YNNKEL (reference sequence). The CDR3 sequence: CASSQSYGYTF. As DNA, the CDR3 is TGTGCCAGCAGCCAGAGCTATGGCTACACCTTC.

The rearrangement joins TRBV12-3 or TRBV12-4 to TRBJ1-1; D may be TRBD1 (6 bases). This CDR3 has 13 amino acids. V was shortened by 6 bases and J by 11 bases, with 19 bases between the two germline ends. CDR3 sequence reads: CASSPGQNQRAFF. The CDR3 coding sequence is TGTGCCAGCAGCCCTGGACAGAACCAGAGGGCTTTCTTT.

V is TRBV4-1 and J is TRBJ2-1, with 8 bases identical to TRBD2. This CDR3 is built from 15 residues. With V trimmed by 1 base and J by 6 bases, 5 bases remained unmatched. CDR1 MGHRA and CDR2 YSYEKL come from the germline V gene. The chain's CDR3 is CASSQGAGGANEQFF. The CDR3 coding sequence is TGCGCCAGCAGCCAAGGTGCCGGGGGGGCCAATGAGCAGTTCTTC.

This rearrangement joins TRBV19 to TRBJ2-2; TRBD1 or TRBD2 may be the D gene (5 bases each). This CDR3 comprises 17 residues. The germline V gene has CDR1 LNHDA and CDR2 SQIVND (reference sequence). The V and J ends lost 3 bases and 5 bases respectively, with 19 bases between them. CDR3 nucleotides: TGTGCCAGTAGTATTTGGGTTTATCGCGAGGGGACCGGGGAGCTGTTTTTT. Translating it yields CASSIWVYREGTGELFF. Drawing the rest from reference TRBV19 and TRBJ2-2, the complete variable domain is DGGITQSPKYLFRKEGQNVTLSCEQNLNHDAMYWYRQDPGQGLRLIYYSQIVNDFQKGDIAEGYSVSREKKESFPLTVTSAQKNPTAFYLCASSIWVYREGTGELFFGEGSRLTVL.

CDR3 amino acids: CASSLAGGTSNGYTF. Written as DNA, the CDR3 is TGTGCCAGCAGCTTGGCCGGCGGAACATCGAATGGCTACACCTTC. This chain links TRBV5-6 with TRBJ1-2; D is ambiguous. Trimming took off 0 bases at V and 6 bases at J, with 15 bases between the two ends. The CDR3 loop spans 15 amino acids. In germline, CDR1 is SGHDT, CDR2 YYEEEE. The full variable domain, its missing parts supplied by reference TRBV5-6 and TRBJ1-2, is DAGVTQSPTHLIKTRGQQVTLRCSPKSGHDTVSWYQQALGQGPQFIFQYYEEEERQRGNFPDRFSGHQFPNYSSELNVNALLLGDSALYLCASSLAGGTSNGYTFGSGTRLTVV.

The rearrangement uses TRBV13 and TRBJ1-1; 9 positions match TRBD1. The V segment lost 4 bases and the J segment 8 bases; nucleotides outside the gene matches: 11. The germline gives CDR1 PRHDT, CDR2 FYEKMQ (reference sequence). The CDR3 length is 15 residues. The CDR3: CASSSPRQGGIEAFF. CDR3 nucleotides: TGTGCCAGCAGCTCACCCCGACAGGGGGGGATAGAAGCTTTCTTT.

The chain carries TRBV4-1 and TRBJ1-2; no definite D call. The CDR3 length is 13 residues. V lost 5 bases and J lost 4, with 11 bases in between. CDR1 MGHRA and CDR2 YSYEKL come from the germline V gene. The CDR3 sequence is CASSSPPAYGYTF. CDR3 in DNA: TGCGCCAGCAGCAGCCCCCCCGCCTATGGCTACACCTTC.

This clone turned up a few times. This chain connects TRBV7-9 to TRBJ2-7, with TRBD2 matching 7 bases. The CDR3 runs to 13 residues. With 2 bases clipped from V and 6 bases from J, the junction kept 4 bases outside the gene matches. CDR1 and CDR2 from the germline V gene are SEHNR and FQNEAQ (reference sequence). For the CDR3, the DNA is TGTGCCAGCAGCTTAATCAGGGAGGGCGAGCAGTACTTC. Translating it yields CASSLIREGEQYF.

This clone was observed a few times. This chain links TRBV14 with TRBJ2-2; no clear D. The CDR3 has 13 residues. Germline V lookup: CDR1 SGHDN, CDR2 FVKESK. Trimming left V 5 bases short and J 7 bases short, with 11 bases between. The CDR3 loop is CASSSWDVGELFF. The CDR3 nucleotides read TGTGCCAGCAGCTCCTGGGATGTCGGGGAGCTGTTTTTT.

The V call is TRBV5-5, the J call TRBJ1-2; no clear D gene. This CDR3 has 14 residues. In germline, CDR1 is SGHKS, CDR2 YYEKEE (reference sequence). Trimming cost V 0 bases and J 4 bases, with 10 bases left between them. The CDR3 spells CASSLALGVYGYTF. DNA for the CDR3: TGTGCCAGCAGCTTGGCCCTAGGAGTCTATGGCTACACCTTC. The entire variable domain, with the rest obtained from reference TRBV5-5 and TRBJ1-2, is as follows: DAGVTQSPTHLIKTRGQQVTLRCSPISGHKSVSWYQQVLGQGPQFIFQYYEKEERGRGNFPDRFSARQFPNYSSELNVNALLLGDSALYLCASSLALGVYGYTFGSGTRLTVV.

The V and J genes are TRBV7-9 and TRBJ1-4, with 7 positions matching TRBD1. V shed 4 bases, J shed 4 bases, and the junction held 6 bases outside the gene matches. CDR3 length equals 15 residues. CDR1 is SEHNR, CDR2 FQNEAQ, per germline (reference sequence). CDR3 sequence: CASSSRTGINEKLFF. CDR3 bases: TGTGCCAGCAGCTCGAGGACAGGAATTAATGAAAAACTGTTTTTT.

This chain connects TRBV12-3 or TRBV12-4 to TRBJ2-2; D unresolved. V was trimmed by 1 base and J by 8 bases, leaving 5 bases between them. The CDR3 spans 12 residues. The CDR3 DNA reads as TGTGCCAGCAGTTTAGGATCTGGGGAGCTGTTTTTT. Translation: CASSLGSGELFF.

CDR3: CSALFNTEAFF. Here the CDR3 DNA reads TGCAGTGCTCTTTTTAACACTGAAGCTTTCTTT. The chain carries TRBV20-1 and TRBJ1-1; the D is unclear. This CDR3 is 11 amino acids long. V was clipped by 5 bases and J by 2 bases, with 6 bases between them. Germline-derived CDR1 and CDR2 are DFQATT and SNEGSKA (reference sequence).